This passage covers 3 T cell receptor beta chains from one sample sequenced in a study of human T cells and chemical hapten exposure. Time point given: patch test 1, 2 weeks after DPC sensitization. Treatment given: therapeutic diphenylcyclopropenone sensitization with weekly scalp DPC. A single record per CDR3 protein comes from TCRdb applying MiXCR to the RACE reads. Of more than 65,000 distinct CDR3 sequences listed, 10% to 13% are singletons. The material sequenced was whole blood, taken in connection with sensitization to the hapten diphenylcyclopropenone (DPC). All receptors come from a woman between 45 and 60 years old with alopecia areata. Some clones in this sample may be carry-over from other donors' samples.

This chain connects TRBV6-2 or TRBV6-3 to TRBJ2-5, with unresolved D. The CDR3 has 14 residues. Looked up from germline, CDR1 is MNHEY and CDR2 is SVGEGT. Deletions cut 2 bases from V and 9 bases from J, with 16 bases between. CDR3 sequence reads: CASSYATSVGAQYF. Written as DNA, the CDR3 is TGTGCCAGCAGTTACGCAACGTCCGTTGGAGCCCAGTACTTC.

This clonotype occurred many times. The chain couples TRBV5-1 to TRBJ2-1, with D maybe TRBD2 (5 bases). This CDR3 is built from 13 residues. The germline gives CDR1 SGHRS, CDR2 YFSETQ. Deletions cut 3 bases from V and 4 bases from J, with 8 bases between. DNA for the CDR3: TGCGCCAGCAGCTCGGACTCGTACAATGAGCAGTTCTTC. Translation: CASSSDSYNEQFF.

There are many counts of this clonotype. This sequence joins TRBV11-3 and TRBJ1-5; weak D call: TRBD1 (6 bases). The CDR3 totals 14 residues. V shed 5 bases and J shed 5 bases, with 13 bases lying between them. Germline V gives CDR1 SGHNT, CDR2 YENEEA. The CDR3 spells CASSPTGTDQPQHF. CDR3 sequence (DNA): TGTGCCAGCAGCCCTACAGGGACGGATCAGCCCCAGCATTTT.